A single sample is the source of the 17 T cell receptor beta chains below, sequenced in a study of PD-1 blockade in mismatch repair-deficient tumors. Produced via immunoSEQ multiplex PCR; TCRdb's table is partial and in-frame only. The table lists roughly 25,000 clones, around 80% of them singletons. Sample: peripheral blood, taken 12 weeks after starting pembrolizumab. The receptors stem from an adult with mismatch repair-deficient cancer.

V gene TRBV5-6 combines with J gene TRBJ1-4; a possible D gene is TRBD1 (5 bases). Germline CDR1 is SGHDT and CDR2 is YYEEEE. The CDR3 has 15 amino acids. The germline V and J ends were trimmed by 3 bases and 4 bases, with 13 bases remaining between them. The CDR3 sequence is CASSSDSAGNEKLFF. As DNA, the CDR3 is TGTGCCAGCAGCTCCGACAGTGCGGGTAATGAAAAACTGTTTTTT. Full variable domain (remainder filled in from reference TRBV5-6 and TRBJ1-4): DAGVTQSPTHLIKTRGQQVTLRCSPKSGHDTVSWYQQALGQGPQFIFQYYEEEERQRGNFPDRFSGHQFPNYSSELNVNALLLGDSALYLCASSSDSAGNEKLFFGSGTQLSVL.

The V gene is TRBV27, the J gene TRBJ2-5; 8 nucleotides align to TRBD1. Germline CDR1 and CDR2: MNHEY and SMNVEV (reference sequence). This CDR3 spans 15 amino acids. The V and J ends lost 1 base and 3 bases, in that order; junction bases with no gene match: 4. For the CDR3, the DNA is TGTGCCAGCAGTTTATGCGCAGGGGGCGAAGAGACCCAGTACTTC. This translates into CASSLCAGGEETQYF.

The chain combines TRBV14 with TRBJ1-3; the D is unclear. V was cut by 2 bases and J by 2 bases, with 7 bases left in between. Germline CDR1 reads SGHDN; CDR2 reads FVKESK. The CDR3 loop spans 14 amino acids. The CDR3 DNA sequence: TGTGCCAGCAGCCAACCCGGGGCTGGAAACACCATATATTTT. Encoded protein: CASSQPGAGNTIYF.

The genes are TRBV4-3 and TRBJ2-3; D possibly corresponds to TRBD2 (6 bases). The ends were cut back, 5 bases at V and 5 bases at J, with 17 bases in the middle. Germline CDR1 reads LGHNA; CDR2 reads YSLEER. The CDR3 extends over 15 amino acids. CDR3 sequence reads: CASSSSGSSVDTQYF. The CDR3 DNA is TGCGCCAGCAGCTCAAGCGGATCTAGCGTAGATACGCAGTATTTT.

This sequence joins TRBV6-1 and TRBJ1-2; TRBD1 aligns across 9 bases. CDR1 is MNHNS and CDR2 is SASEGT in the germline V gene. The CDR3 runs 14 residues. V lost 7 bases and J lost 6; bases outside the gene matches: 9. CDR3 amino acids: CASKLTGGADGYTF. In nucleotides, the CDR3 is TGTGCCAGCAAACTCACAGGGGGCGCGGATGGCTACACCTTC.

This chain uses TRBV11-2 with TRBJ1-4; 7 nucleotides align to TRBD1. Germline loops: CDR1 SGHAT, CDR2 FQNNGV. J was trimmed by 7 bases and V by 5 bases; bases with no gene match: 10. This CDR3 spans 15 amino acids. The CDR3 here is CASSPSTGDGEKLFF. Written as DNA, the CDR3 is TGTGCCAGCAGCCCCTCAACAGGGGATGGTGAAAAACTGTTTTTT.

V and J are TRBV7-9 and TRBJ2-7; D ambiguous. The length of the CDR3 is 11 residues. V was shortened by 3 bases and J by 5 bases, with 5 bases between the two germline ends. Germline loops: CDR1 SEHNR, CDR2 FQNEAQ (reference sequence). DNA of the CDR3: TGTGCCAGCAGCTTGGAACACGAGCAGTACTTC. Protein sequence: CASSLEHEQYF.

This chain uses TRBV28 with TRBJ2-7; D might be TRBD1 (5 bases). The CDR3 is 14 amino acids. V was shortened by 3 bases and J by 2 bases, with 11 bases between the two germline ends. Germline V gene data show CDR1 as MDHEN and CDR2 as SYDVKM. The DNA for the CDR3 is TGTGCCAGCAGTTTTTTCAGGGCCGCCTACGAGCAGTACTTC. It specifies CASSFFRAAYEQYF.

The rearrangement joins TRBV9 to TRBJ2-1; no firm D call. Trimming removed 0 bases at V and 10 bases at J, with 5 bases between. CDR1 and CDR2 from the germline V gene are SGDLS and YYNGEE. This CDR3 region has 11 residues. In nucleotides, the CDR3 is TGTGCCAGCAGCGTAGGCCCGGAGCAGTTCTTC. Its protein is CASSVGPEQFF.

The V and J genes are TRBV9 and TRBJ1-3; D unclear. The germline gives CDR1 SGDLS, CDR2 YYNGEE. The CDR3 consists of 12 residues. Trimming stripped 0 bases from V and 4 bases from J, with 2 bases between. The CDR3 coding sequence is TGTGCCAGCAGCGTAGTCGGAAACACCATATATTTT. As protein: CASSVVGNTIYF. The full variable domain, in which reference TRBV9 and TRBJ1-3 provide the parts outside the CDR3, is DSGVTQTPKHLITATGQRVTLRCSPRSGDLSVYWYQQSLDQGLQFLIQYYNGEERAKGNILERFSAQQFPDLHSELNLSSLELGDSALYFCASSVVGNTIYFGEGSWLTVV.

Remarks on this clone: This same CDR3 is encoded by further DNA sequences in the sample. The rearrangement joins TRBV4-3 to TRBJ1-2, with D unresolved. There are 14 residues in the CDR3. Germline assignment: CDR1 LGHNA and CDR2 YSLEER. V lost 1 base to trimming and J lost 5 bases, with 11 bases between them. CDR3: CASSQGRQLYGYTF. The CDR3 bases are TGCGCCAGCAGCCAAGGACGGCAATTATATGGCTACACCTTC.

The chain uses TRBV9 and TRBJ2-1; D perhaps matches TRBD1 (6 bases). CDR1 SGDLS and CDR2 YYNGEE come from the germline V gene. The CDR3 runs to 15 residues. Trimming left V 2 bases short and J 9 bases short, with 18 bases between. CDR3 sequence: CASSVSPNREVEQFF. The CDR3 DNA reads TGTGCCAGCAGCGTGTCCCCGAACAGGGAAGTTGAGCAGTTCTTC.

This chain joins TRBV15 and TRBJ2-2; D ambiguous. This CDR3 has 14 residues. Germline assignment: CDR1 LNHNV and CDR2 YYDKDF (reference sequence). V was trimmed by 8 bases and J by 4 bases, leaving 14 bases between them. In DNA form, the CDR3 reads TGTGCCACCGTGAAGGGTTACGGCACCGGGGAGCTGTTTTTT. As protein: CATVKGYGTGELFF.

This chain joins TRBV11-3 and TRBJ2-1, with unresolved D. V lost 1 base, J lost 14 bases, and 9 bases lay in between. This CDR3 has 11 amino acids. The germline V gene encodes CDR1 SGHNT and CDR2 YENEEA. CDR3 loop: CASSLGVSKFF. CDR3 nucleotide sequence: TGTGCCAGCAGCTTAGGGGTCTCAAAGTTCTTC.

The chain uses TRBV30 and TRBJ2-1; a possible D gene is TRBD1 (5 bases). Trimming took 2 bases from V and 3 from J, leaving 17 bases between them. The CDR3 totals 16 residues. CDR1 is GTSNPN, CDR2 SVGIG, per germline (reference sequence). CDR3 in DNA: TGTGCCTGGAGTTGGAGTCTTGACAGATTCTACAATGAGCAGTTCTTC. Amino acids: CAWSWSLDRFYNEQFF. Full variable domain (rest looked up from reference TRBV30 and TRBJ2-1): SQTIHQWPATLVQPVGSPLSLECTVEGTSNPNLYWYRQAAGRGLQLLFYSVGIGQISSEVPQNLSASRPQDRQFILSSKKLLLSDSGFYLCAWSWSLDRFYNEQFFGPGTRLTVL.

This chain uses TRBV5-4 with TRBJ1-1; the match to TRBD1 covers 7 bases. The V gene end was trimmed by 0 bases and the J gene end by 3 bases; junction bases not matched to a gene: 5. The CDR3 contains 15 residues. CDR1 is SGHNT and CDR2 is YYREEE in the germline V gene (reference sequence). In nucleotides, the CDR3 is TGTGCCAGCAGCTTGGGACAGGGAGGTTACACTGAAGCTTTCTTT. This translates into CASSLGQGGYTEAFF.

This chain uses TRBV6-6 with TRBJ2-7; D remains unclear. Germline loops: CDR1 MNHNY, CDR2 SVGAGI (reference sequence). The CDR3 covers 11 residues. Trimming left V 4 bases short and J 6 bases short, with 7 bases between. The CDR3 DNA reads TGTGCCAGCAGTTTCGCTGGCGAGCAGTACTTC. This gives the protein CASSFAGEQYF.